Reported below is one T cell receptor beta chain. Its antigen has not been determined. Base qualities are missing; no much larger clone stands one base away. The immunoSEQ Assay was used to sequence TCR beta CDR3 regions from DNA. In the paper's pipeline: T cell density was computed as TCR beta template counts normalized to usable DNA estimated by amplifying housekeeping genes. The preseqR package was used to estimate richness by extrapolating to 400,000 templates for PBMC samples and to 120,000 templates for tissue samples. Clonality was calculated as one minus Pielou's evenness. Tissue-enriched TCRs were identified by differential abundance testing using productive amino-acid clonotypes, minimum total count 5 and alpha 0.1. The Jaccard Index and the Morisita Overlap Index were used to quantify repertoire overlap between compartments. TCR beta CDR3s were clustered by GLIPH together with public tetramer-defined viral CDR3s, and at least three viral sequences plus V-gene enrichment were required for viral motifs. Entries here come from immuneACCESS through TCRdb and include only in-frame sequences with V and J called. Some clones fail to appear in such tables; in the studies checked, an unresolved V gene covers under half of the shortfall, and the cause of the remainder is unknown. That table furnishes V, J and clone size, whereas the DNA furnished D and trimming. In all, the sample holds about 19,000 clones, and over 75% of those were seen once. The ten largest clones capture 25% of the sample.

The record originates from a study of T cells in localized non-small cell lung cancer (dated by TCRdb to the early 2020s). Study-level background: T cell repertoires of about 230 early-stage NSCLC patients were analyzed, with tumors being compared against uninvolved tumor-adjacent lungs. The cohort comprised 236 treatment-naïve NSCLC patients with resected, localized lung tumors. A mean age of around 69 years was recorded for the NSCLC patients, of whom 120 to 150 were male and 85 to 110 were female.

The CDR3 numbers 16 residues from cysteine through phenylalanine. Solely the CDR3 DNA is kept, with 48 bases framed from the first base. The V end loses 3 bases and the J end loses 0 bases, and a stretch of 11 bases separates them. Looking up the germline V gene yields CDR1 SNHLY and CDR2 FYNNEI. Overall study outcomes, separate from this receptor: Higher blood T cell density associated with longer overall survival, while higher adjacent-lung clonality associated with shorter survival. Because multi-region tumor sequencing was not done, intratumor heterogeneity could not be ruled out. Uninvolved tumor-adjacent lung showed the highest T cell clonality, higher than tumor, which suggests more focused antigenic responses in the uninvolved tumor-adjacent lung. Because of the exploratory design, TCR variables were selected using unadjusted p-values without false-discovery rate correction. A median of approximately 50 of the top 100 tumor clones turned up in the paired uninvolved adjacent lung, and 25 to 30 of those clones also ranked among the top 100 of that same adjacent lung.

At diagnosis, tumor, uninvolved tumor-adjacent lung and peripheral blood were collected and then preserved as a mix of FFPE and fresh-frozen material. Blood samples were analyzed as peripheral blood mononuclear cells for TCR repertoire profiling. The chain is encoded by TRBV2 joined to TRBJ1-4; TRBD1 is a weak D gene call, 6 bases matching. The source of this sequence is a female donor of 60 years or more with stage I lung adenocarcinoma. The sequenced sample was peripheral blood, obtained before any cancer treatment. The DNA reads TGTGCCAGCAGTGAGGGGGCCCTTGCAACTAATGAAAAACTGTTTTTT. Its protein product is CASSEGALATNEKLFF.